Listed here are 31 T cell receptor beta chains from one sample, sequenced in a study of blood T cell repertoires in COVID-19. Using immunoSEQ multiplex PCR, the repertoire was profiled, and TCRdb retains in-frame clones only, with some absent. The repertoire includes 200,000 to 300,000 clones, 84% of them detected once, and approximately 2.4% sits in the top ten. Sample: peripheral blood. All receptors derive from a man in his forties who had recovered from COVID-19.

The J gene is TRBJ1-1, the V gene TRBV15; D gene ambiguous. Deletions cut 0 bases from V and 4 bases from J, with 18 bases between. CDR3 length: 17 amino acids. CDR1 is LNHNV, CDR2 YYDKDF, per germline (reference sequence). The CDR3 sequence: CATSRELISLGSTEAFF. Here the CDR3 DNA reads TGTGCCACCAGCAGAGAGCTTATCAGTTTAGGGAGCACTGAAGCTTTCTTT.

The CDR3 sequence is CASSYPTSFLDEQFF. The CDR3 DNA follows: TGTGCCAGCAGCTACCCGACTAGTTTCTTAGATGAGCAGTTCTTC. The chain links TRBV7-8 to TRBJ2-1; the D gene is possibly TRBD2 (6 bases). V was shortened by 4 bases and J by 8 bases, with 18 bases between the two germline ends. Germline V gene data show CDR1 as SGHVS and CDR2 as FQNEAQ. CDR3 length equals 15 residues.

The chain joins TRBV7-8 to TRBJ2-5; 9 positions agree with TRBD2. The V gene's germline CDR1 is SGHVS and CDR2 FQNEAQ. The CDR3 loop spans 15 amino acids. J gave up 5 bases and V 0 bases, and 4 bases lay outside the gene matches. CDR3 region: CASSLAGTSIETQYF. The CDR3, as DNA: TGTGCCAGCAGCTTAGCCGGGACTAGCATCGAGACCCAGTACTTC.

The rearrangement links TRBV11-2 to TRBJ2-1, with a possible D match to TRBD1 (7 bases). The V and J ends lost 5 bases and 4 bases respectively, with 15 bases between them. Germline lookup yields CDR1 SGHAT and CDR2 FQNNGV. The CDR3 contains 15 residues. The CDR3 bases are TGTGCCAGCAGCGTACAGGGGACTTTATACAATGAGCAGTTCTTC. Residues: CASSVQGTLYNEQFF.

The chain couples TRBV30 to TRBJ1-4, with 9 positions matching TRBD1. Trimming removed 8 bases from V and 6 bases from J; junction bases left unmatched: 1. The germline V gene has CDR1 GTSNPN and CDR2 SVGIG (reference sequence). The CDR3 has 11 amino acids. DNA of the CDR3: TGTGCCGGGGACAGGGATGAAAAACTGTTTTTT. It codes for CAGDRDEKLFF.

This chain links TRBV14 with TRBJ2-1; D might be TRBD1 (5 bases). Germline assignment: CDR1 SGHDN and CDR2 FVKESK. There are 12 residues in the CDR3. Trimming left V 5 bases short and J 7 bases short, with 9 bases between. The CDR3 loop is CASSVNRNEQFF. For the CDR3, the DNA is TGTGCCAGCAGCGTAAACAGGAATGAGCAGTTCTTC.

The gene calls are TRBV5-1 and TRBJ2-1; 13 bases fit TRBD2. CDR1 is SGHRS and CDR2 is YFSETQ in the germline V gene. The CDR3 contains 19 residues. V gave up 4 bases and J gave up 7 bases; unmatched junction bases: 17. CDR3 bases: TGCGCCAGCAGCCCCCGGGGGACTAGCGGGGAAGTCTATAGAAATGAGCAGTTCTTC. Residues: CASSPRGTSGEVYRNEQFF.

The chain carries TRBV5-1 and TRBJ2-7, with TRBD1 identical over 7 bases. The ends lost 3 bases at V and 2 bases at J; junction bases unmatched: 8. The CDR3 runs 15 residues. Germline values: CDR1 SGHRS, CDR2 YFSETQ. The CDR3 bases are TGCGCCAGCAGCTCGGGACAGCCAGGGGCCTACGAGCAGTACTTC. Translating it yields CASSSGQPGAYEQYF.

This clone was seen at least ten times. The genes are TRBV11-3 and TRBJ2-1, with a weak D call TRBD2 (7 bases). The germline V and J ends were trimmed by 0 bases and 7 bases, with 13 bases remaining between them. This CDR3 has 15 amino acids. Germline CDR1 reads SGHNT; CDR2 reads YENEEA. This CDR3 is CASSLDAGAENEQFF. The CDR3 nucleotides are TGTGCCAGCAGCTTAGACGCGGGGGCGGAGAATGAGCAGTTCTTC. Full variable domain (outside the CDR3, taken from reference TRBV11-3 and TRBJ2-1): EAGVVQSPRYKIIEKKQPVAFWCNPISGHNTLYWYLQNLGQGPELLIRYENEEAVDDSQLPKDRFSAERLKGVDSTLKIQPAELGDSAVYLCASSLDAGAENEQFFGPGTRLTVL.

This clone was detected a few times. Mismatch with germline at one junction end may stem from a read error. V usage is TRBV5-8 and J usage is TRBJ2-5; the match to TRBD1 covers 7 bases. Germline lookup yields CDR1 SGHTS and CDR2 YDEGEE. The CDR3 contains 13 residues. The CDR3 is CASTLTGQETQYF. The CDR3 nucleotides read TGTGCCAGCACCTTGACAGGGCAAGAGACCCAGTACTTC.

The chain joins TRBV6-6 to TRBJ2-3; 10 nucleotides line up with TRBD1. The trim removed 10 bases at V and 4 bases at J, leaving 5 bases unmatched. CDR1 and CDR2 (germline): MNHNY, SVGAGI (reference sequence). The length of the CDR3 is 13 residues. The DNA of the CDR3 is TGTGCCACCACGGGGACAGGGGCAGATACGCAGTATTTT. Amino acids: CATTGTGADTQYF.

Here the CDR3 DNA reads TGTGCCAGCAGGATGCTGGGACAGGGAAGTTCACCCCTCCACTTT. This translates into CASRMLGQGSSPLHF. The chain carries TRBV11-2 and TRBJ1-6; 9 bases align to TRBD1. The CDR3 sequence is 15 residues long. Germline V gene data show CDR1 as SGHAT and CDR2 as FQNNGV. The V segment lost 6 bases and the J segment 9 bases; nucleotides outside the gene matches: 9. Supplemented by reference TRBV11-2 and TRBJ1-6, the full variable domain reads EAGVAQSPRYKIIEKRQSVAFWCNPISGHATLYWYQQILGQGPKLLIQFQNNGVVDDSQLPKDRFSAERLKGVDSTLKIQPAKLEDSAVYLCASRMLGQGSSPLHFGNGTRLTVT.

DNA for the CDR3: TGTGCCTGGGCACAAGAGACTAGCGGAAAACTCTACAATGAGCAGTTCTTC. Translated: CAWAQETSGKLYNEQFF. V and J are TRBV30 and TRBJ2-1; 9 positions match TRBD2. Germline CDR1 is GTSNPN and CDR2 is SVGIG (reference sequence). The CDR3 consists of 17 residues. V lost 5 bases, J lost 3 bases, and 14 bases stayed unmatched.

The rearrangement uses TRBV19 and TRBJ1-3; TRBD1 matches at 10 bases. This CDR3 is built from 14 residues. Germline V gives CDR1 LNHDA, CDR2 SQIVND (reference sequence). V shed 5 bases, J shed 12 bases, and the junction held 10 bases outside the gene matches. CDR3 DNA sequence: TGTGCCAGTAGTGATCCCGGGACAGGGGAACACATATATTTT. It encodes CASSDPGTGEHIYF.

The chain has TRBV28 and TRBJ2-3; a weak D match, TRBD1 (6 bases). Trimming took off 2 bases at V and 7 bases at J, with 22 bases between the two ends. The germline V gene has CDR1 MDHEN and CDR2 SYDVKM. The CDR3 has 17 residues. The CDR3 is CASSLSPEEQGVHTQYF. The CDR3 region has the DNA TGTGCCAGCAGTTTAAGCCCTGAGGAACAGGGAGTGCATACGCAGTATTTT.

This chain uses TRBV5-1 with TRBJ2-3; D possibly corresponds to TRBD2 (6 bases). With 4 bases removed from V and 1 base from J, the gap between germline ends came to 10 bases. The CDR3 runs 14 residues. Germline V gives CDR1 SGHRS, CDR2 YFSETQ. The CDR3, as DNA: TGCGCCAGCAGCGATGGAGGGGGCACAGATACGCAGTATTTT. Translation gives CASSDGGGTDTQYF.

The CDR3 region is CASRPTENYGYTF. As DNA, the CDR3 is TGTGCCAGCAGGCCCACCGAGAACTATGGCTACACCTTC. This chain joins TRBV6-5 and TRBJ1-2; D gene uncertain. From germline, CDR1 is MNHEY and CDR2 SVGAGI. The CDR3 is 13 amino acids. Trimming left V 6 bases short and J 2 bases short, with 10 bases between.

This clone was observed a few times. This rearrangement joins TRBV4-3 to TRBJ1-2; the D gene is possibly TRBD1 (6 bases). The CDR3 totals 13 residues. CDR1 is LGHNA and CDR2 is YSLEER in the germline V gene. The V gene lost 4 bases and the J gene lost 8 bases, with 14 bases spanning the gap. CDR3 DNA sequence: TGCGCCAGCAGCCTGCAACAGGGATCCGGCTACACCTTC. Its protein product is CASSLQQGSGYTF.

This chain joins TRBV18 and TRBJ2-7; TRBD2 matches at 12 bases. This CDR3 spans 20 amino acids. CDR1 KGHSH and CDR2 LQKENI come from the germline V gene. V trimming: 2 bases; J trimming: 6 bases; junction bases outside the gene matches: 20. The DNA for the CDR3 is TGTGCCAGCTCACCATTCTATGCCCCGGCTAGCGGGAGGGTATTGGGCGAGCAGTACTTC. It yields the protein CASSPFYAPASGRVLGEQYF.

The J gene is TRBJ2-7, the V gene TRBV11-2, with a weak D call TRBD1 (6 bases). The V end was cut by 6 bases, the J end by 0 bases, with 12 bases between. Germline assignment: CDR1 SGHAT and CDR2 FQNNGV. The CDR3 consists of 14 residues. DNA for the CDR3: TGTGCCAGCAGGGATGGGGGCGGCTCCTACGAGCAGTACTTC. Translating it yields CASRDGGGSYEQYF.

The chain couples TRBV6-2 or TRBV6-3 to TRBJ2-2; maybe TRBD1 (6 bases). The V end lost 0 bases, the J end lost 7 bases, and 9 bases lay between the germline ends. Germline V gene data show CDR1 as MNHEY and CDR2 as SVGEGT. The CDR3 length is 14 residues. The CDR3 is CASSYSGAVGELFF. The CDR3 DNA is TGTGCCAGCAGTTACTCGGGGGCGGTCGGGGAGCTGTTTTTT.

This chain connects TRBV4-3 to TRBJ2-1; TRBD2 matches at 8 bases. Per the germline V gene, CDR1 is LGHNA and CDR2 is YSLEER. The length of the CDR3 is 16 residues. J was trimmed by 8 bases and V by 0 bases; bases with no gene match: 9. CDR3 DNA sequence: TGCGCCAGCAGCCAAGATGAGGGCGGGAGGATCGATGAGCAGTTCTTC. Amino acid sequence: CASSQDEGGRIDEQFF.

The gene calls are TRBV9 and TRBJ2-7; D gene unclear. V shed 0 bases and J shed 3 bases, with 7 bases lying between them. From germline, CDR1 is SGDLS and CDR2 YYNGEE. The CDR3 consists of 13 residues. CDR3 nucleotides: TGTGCCAGCAGCGTAGCACTCAACTACGAGCAGTACTTC. Its translation: CASSVALNYEQYF.

V is TRBV7-9 and J is TRBJ2-7; 8 bases align to TRBD1. The CDR3 spans 14 residues. V shed 2 bases and J 5 bases; nucleotides not matched to a gene: 5. Germline-derived CDR1 and CDR2 are SEHNR and FQNEAQ (reference sequence). This chain's CDR3 is CASSLPTGAHEQYF. The CDR3 DNA is TGTGCCAGCAGCTTACCGACAGGGGCCCACGAGCAGTACTTC.

A few counts support this clone. The rearrangement joins TRBV18 to TRBJ2-2; 10 bases are a match to TRBD2. Looked up from germline, CDR1 is KGHSH and CDR2 is LQKENI. V lost 2 bases and J lost 3; bases outside the gene matches: 12. This CDR3 spans 19 amino acids. CDR3 protein: CASSPEGLAESYHTGELFF. DNA of the CDR3: TGTGCCAGCTCACCAGAAGGACTAGCGGAATCTTATCACACCGGGGAGCTGTTTTTT.

Only a few counts were recorded for this clone. The chain recombines TRBV6-6 with TRBJ1-3; 7 nucleotides align to TRBD1. V trimming: 5 bases; J trimming: 8 bases; junction bases outside the gene matches: 3. Germline assignment: CDR1 MNHNY and CDR2 SVGAGI (reference sequence). CDR3 length: 12 residues. The CDR3 sequence is CASSRDRYTIYF. CDR3 sequence (DNA): TGTGCCAGCAGTCGGGACAGATACACCATATATTTT.

The V call is TRBV28, the J call TRBJ1-1, with no clear D. From germline, CDR1 is MDHEN and CDR2 SYDVKM. V lost 3 bases to trimming and J lost 5 bases, with 10 bases between them. This CDR3 contains 13 residues. The CDR3 here is CASSFLGDTEAFF. The DNA for the CDR3 is TGTGCCAGCAGTTTTCTGGGAGATACTGAAGCTTTCTTT.

V is TRBV2 and J is TRBJ2-7; weak D call: TRBD1 (6 bases). Trimming left V 7 bases short and J 3 bases short, with 10 bases between. The CDR3 loop spans 12 amino acids. CDR1 is SNHLY, CDR2 FYNNEI, per germline. This chain's CDR3 is CASKQGFYEQYF. In DNA form, the CDR3 reads TGTGCCAGCAAGCAGGGGTTCTACGAGCAGTACTTC.

This chain connects TRBV7-2 to TRBJ2-7; TRBD1 aligns across 7 bases. Germline values: CDR1 SGHTA, CDR2 FQGNSA. V lost 2 bases to trimming and J lost 2 bases; unmatched junction nucleotides: 9. The CDR3 has 16 residues. The CDR3 sequence: CASSLLGTVTTYEQYF. The CDR3 DNA follows: TGTGCCAGCAGCTTATTGGGGACAGTGACAACCTACGAGCAGTACTTC.

This clone was seen just once. The chain carries TRBV19 and TRBJ2-6, with TRBD1 matching 9 bases. This CDR3 region has 16 residues. Trimming at V came to 7 bases and at J to 1 base, leaving 5 bases not matched to a gene. The germline CDR1 and CDR2 sequences are LNHDA and SQIVND (reference sequence). The CDR3 loop is CASTGTGLSGANVLTF. For the CDR3, the DNA is TGTGCCAGTACCGGGACAGGGCTTTCTGGGGCCAACGTCCTGACTTTC.

The chain joins TRBV2 to TRBJ2-1; the D gene is possibly TRBD2 (6 bases). V shed 6 bases and J shed 10 bases, with 19 bases lying between them. Germline values: CDR1 SNHLY, CDR2 FYNNEI. The length of the CDR3 is 14 residues. DNA of the CDR3: TGTGCCAGCAGCGAGGATACCTCTGGACTAGAGCAGTTCTTC. It is translated as CASSEDTSGLEQFF. The complete variable domain, with remaining parts taken from reference TRBV2 and TRBJ2-1, reads EPEVTQTPSHQVTQMGQEVILRCVPISNHLYFYWYRQILGQKVEFLVSFYNNEISEKSEIFDDQFSVERPDGSNFTLKIRSTKLEDSAMYFCASSEDTSGLEQFFGPGTRLTVL.